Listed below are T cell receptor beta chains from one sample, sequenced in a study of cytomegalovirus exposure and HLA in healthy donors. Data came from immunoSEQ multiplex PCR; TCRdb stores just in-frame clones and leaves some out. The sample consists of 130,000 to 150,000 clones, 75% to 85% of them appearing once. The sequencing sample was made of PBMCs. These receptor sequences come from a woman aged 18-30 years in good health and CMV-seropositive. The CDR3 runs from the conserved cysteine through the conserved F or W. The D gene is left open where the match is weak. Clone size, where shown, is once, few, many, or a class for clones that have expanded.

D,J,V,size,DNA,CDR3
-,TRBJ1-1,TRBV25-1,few,TGTGCCAGCAATTTGGGCCTTCCGAACACTGAAGCTTTCTTT,CASNLGLPNTEAFF
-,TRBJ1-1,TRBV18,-,TGTGCCAGCTCACCGGACCTCGGACAGACTGAAGCTTTCTTT,CASSPDLGQTEAFF
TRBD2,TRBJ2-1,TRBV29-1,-,TGCAGCGTAAAGACTAGCGGCCTGCTAGATGAGCAGTTCTTC,CSVKTSGLLDEQFF
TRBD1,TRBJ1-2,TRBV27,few,TGTGCCAGCAGGCTGCAGGGGGCTTACTATGGCTACACCTTC,CASRLQGAYYGYTF
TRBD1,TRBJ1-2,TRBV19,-,TGTGCCAGTAGTAGCTCCGGGACAGGGGGCGCTGGCTACACCTTC,CASSSSGTGGAGYTF
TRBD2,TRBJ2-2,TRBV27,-,TGTGCCAGCAGTTGGGGGGCAAGCGGGGGGCTGTTTTTT,CASSWGASGGLFF
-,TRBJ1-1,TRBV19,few,TGTGCCAGTAGTACTTTAAACACTGAAGCTTTCTTT,CASSTLNTEAFF
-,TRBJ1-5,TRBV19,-,TGTGCCAGTAGTATAGCCCGAGTTAGCAATCAGCCCCAGCATTTT,CASSIARVSNQPQHF
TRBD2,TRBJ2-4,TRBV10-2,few,TGCGCCAGCAGTGGGACTAGCGGGGGACTTACCAAAAACATTCAGTACTTC,CASSGTSGGLTKNIQYF
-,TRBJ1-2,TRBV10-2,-,TGCGCCAGCAGTCCCATGGCCTATGGCTACACCTTC,CASSPMAYGYTF
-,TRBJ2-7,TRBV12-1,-,TGTGCCCCCCTCGCTAGCCGGGACAGGATACGGAAGCAGTACTTC,CAPLASRDRIRKQYF
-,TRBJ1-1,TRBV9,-,TGTGCCAGCAGCATCCTGACAGAAGCGTCAACTGAAGCTTTCTTT,CASSILTEASTEAFF
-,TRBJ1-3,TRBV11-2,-,TGTGCCAGCAGCTTAGATAAAGGAGGGGATTTCCTTCGGCGGAACACCATATATTTT,CASSLDKGGDFLRRNTIYF
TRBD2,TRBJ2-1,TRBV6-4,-,TGTGCCAGCAGTGACGGGACTAGCAATGAGCAGTTCTTC,CASSDGTSNEQFF
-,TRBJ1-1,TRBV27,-,TGTGCCAGCAGTCCAGATACAGGGTCCACTGAAGCTTTCTTT,CASSPDTGSTEAFF
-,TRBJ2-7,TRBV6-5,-,TGTGCCAGCAAGGGGCAGACGCTCTACGAGCAGTACTTC,CASKGQTLYEQYF
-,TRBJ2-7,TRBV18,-,TGTGCCAGCTCACCAAGTAGCTACGGATCCTACGAGCAGTACTTC,CASSPSSYGSYEQYF
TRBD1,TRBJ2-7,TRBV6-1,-,TGTGCCAGCAGTGAAGAAGGGACAGGGGGCTACGAGCAGTACTTC,CASSEEGTGGYEQYF
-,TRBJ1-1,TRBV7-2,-,TGTGCCAGCAGCTTAGAAGTGTCACGGGGGGCGAGGAACACTGAAGCTTTCTTT,CASSLEVSRGARNTEAFF
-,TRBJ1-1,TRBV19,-,TGTGCCAGTAGTCTACAGACCCTGGGCCTGACTGAAGCTTTCTTT,CASSLQTLGLTEAFF
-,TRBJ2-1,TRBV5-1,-,TGCGCCAGCAGCTTGGTGTTATACAGCGGCTACAATGAGCAGTTCTTC,CASSLVLYSGYNEQFF
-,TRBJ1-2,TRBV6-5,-,TGTGCCAGCAGACAGGCACAGCACTATGGCTACACCTTC,CASRQAQHYGYTF
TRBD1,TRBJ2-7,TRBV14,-,TGTGCCAGCAGCCATGGCGGACAGGTTGTCTCCGAGCAGTACTTC,CASSHGGQVVSEQYF
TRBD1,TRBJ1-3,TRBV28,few,TGTGCCAGCAGTCCTGGCCGGGGACAGGGGGGAAACACCATATATTTT,CASSPGRGQGGNTIYF
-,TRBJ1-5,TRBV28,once,TGTGCCAGCAGTTTCCGGGTCCAGCCCCAGCATTTT,CASSFRVQPQHF
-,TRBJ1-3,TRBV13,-,TGTGCCAGCAGAGGGACAAGCAGCTCTGGAAACACCATATATTTT,CASRGTSSSGNTIYF
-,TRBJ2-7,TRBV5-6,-,TGTGCCAGCAGCCCCGGGGTAACCTACGAGCAGTACTTC,CASSPGVTYEQYF
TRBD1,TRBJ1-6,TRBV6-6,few,TGTGCCGGTAGGGACAGGGCTGATAATTCACCCCTCCACTTT,CAGRDRADNSPLHF
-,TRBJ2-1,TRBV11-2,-,TGTGCCAGCAGCTTAGCGAGGGAGACTAGTATGTATGAGCAGTTCTTC,CASSLARETSMYEQFF
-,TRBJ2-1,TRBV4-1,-,TGCGCCAGCAGCCAAAACCAGGGGGGACCGGGGCAGAATGAGCAGTTCTTC,CASSQNQGGPGQNEQFF
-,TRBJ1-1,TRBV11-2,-,TGTGCCAGCAGCTTTCAGGGTTTTCAGGGCCATGAAGCTTTCTTT,CASSFQGFQGHEAFF
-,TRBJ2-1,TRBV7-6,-,TGTGCCAGCAGCCCCAGGGTCTTGGGCAATGAGCAGTTCTTC,CASSPRVLGNEQFF
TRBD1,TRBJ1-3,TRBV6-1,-,TGTGCCAGCAGTGCCGGGACAGGAGGACCTGGAAACACCATATATTTT,CASSAGTGGPGNTIYF
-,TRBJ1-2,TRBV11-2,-,TGTGCCAGCAGCTTAACAGACACAGGGATGTATGGCTACACCTTC,CASSLTDTGMYGYTF
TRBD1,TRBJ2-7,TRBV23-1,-,TGCGCCAGCAGTCAATGGATGGGACAGGGGGCCTACGAGCAGTACTTC,CASSQWMGQGAYEQYF
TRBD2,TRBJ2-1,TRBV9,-,TGTGCCAGCAGCGGAGAAGCGGGGGGAAACAATGAGCAGTTCTTC,CASSGEAGGNNEQFF
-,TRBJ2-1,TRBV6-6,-,TGTGCCAGCACTGGGGCGGGGTCCTATGAGCAGTTCTTC,CASTGAGSYEQFF
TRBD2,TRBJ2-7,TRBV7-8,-,TGTGCCAGCAGCCCGCGGACTAGCGGGGCTGAGTACTTC,CASSPRTSGAEYF
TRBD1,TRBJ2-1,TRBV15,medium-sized,TGTGCCACCAGGAGAAGGACAGGGGGCACCGACAATGAGCAGTTCTTC,CATRRRTGGTDNEQFF
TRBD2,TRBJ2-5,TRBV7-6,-,TGTGCCAGCAGCTGGAGTAGCGGGGGTTTAGGAGAGACCCAGTACTTC,CASSWSSGGLGETQYF
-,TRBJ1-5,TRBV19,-,TGTGCCAGTAGCCCCGGGACACCTAATCAGCCCCAGCATTTT,CASSPGTPNQPQHF
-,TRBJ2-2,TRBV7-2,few,TGTGCCAGCAGCCCCTTCGGAGCCGGGGAGCTGTTTTTT,CASSPFGAGELFF
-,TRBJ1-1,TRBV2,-,TGTGCCAGCAGTGAAGCGTCAGGGGCACAGAGCACTGAAGCTTTCTTT,CASSEASGAQSTEAFF
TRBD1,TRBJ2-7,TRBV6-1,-,TGTGCCAGCAGTGAAGGAGAGGGGACAGGTAACTACGAGCAGTACTTC,CASSEGEGTGNYEQYF
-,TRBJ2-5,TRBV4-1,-,TGCGCCAGCAGCCAAGATCGGGCCGAGAGAGCGGAGCAAGAGACCCAGTACTTC,CASSQDRAERAEQETQYF
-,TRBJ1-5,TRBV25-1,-,TGTGCCAGCAGTGATTGGACGGGGGGCCCCAATCAGCCCCAGCATTTT,CASSDWTGGPNQPQHF
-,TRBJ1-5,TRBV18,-,TGTGCCAGCTCATCGGACCAGGGCTCAGGCAATCAGCCCCAGCATTTT,CASSSDQGSGNQPQHF
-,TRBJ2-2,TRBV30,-,TGTGCCTGGAGTCCCGCTTGGGGGCGGGCGCGGCCCGGGGAGCTGTTTTTT,CAWSPAWGRARPGELFF
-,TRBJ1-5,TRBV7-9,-,TGTGCCAGCAGATACCGGGTCCCAAGCAATCAGCCCCAGCATTTT,CASRYRVPSNQPQHF
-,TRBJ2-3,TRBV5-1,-,TGCGCCAGCAGCTTAGGGAGCGGAGGCACAGATACGCAGTATTTT,CASSLGSGGTDTQYF
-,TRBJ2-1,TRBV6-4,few,TGTGCCAGCAGTCCGGGACTCGAGGAGGGTGAGCAGTTCTTC,CASSPGLEEGEQFF
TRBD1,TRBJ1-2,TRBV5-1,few,TGCGCCAGCAGCTTACCGGGACAGAACTATGGCTACACCTTC,CASSLPGQNYGYTF
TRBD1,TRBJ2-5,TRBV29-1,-,TGCAGCGTCGGACAGGCCCAAGAGACCCAGTACTTC,CSVGQAQETQYF
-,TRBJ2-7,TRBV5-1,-,TGCGCCAGCAGCTTCCGACAGGGAGGCTCCTACGAGCAGTACTTC,CASSFRQGGSYEQYF